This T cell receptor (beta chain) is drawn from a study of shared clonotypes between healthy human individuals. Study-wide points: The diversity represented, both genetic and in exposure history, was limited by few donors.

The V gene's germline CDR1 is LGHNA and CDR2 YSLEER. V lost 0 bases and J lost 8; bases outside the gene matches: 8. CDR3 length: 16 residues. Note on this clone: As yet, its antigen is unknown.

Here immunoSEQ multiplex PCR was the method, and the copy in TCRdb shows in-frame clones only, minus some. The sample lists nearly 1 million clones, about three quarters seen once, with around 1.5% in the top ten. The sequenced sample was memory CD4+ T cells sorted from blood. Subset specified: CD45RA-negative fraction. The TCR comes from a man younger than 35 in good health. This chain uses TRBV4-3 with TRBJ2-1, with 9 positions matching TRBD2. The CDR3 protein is CASSQEPGLAEYEQFF. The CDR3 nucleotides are TGCGCCAGCAGCCAAGAACCGGGACTAGCCGAGTATGAGCAGTTCTTC.